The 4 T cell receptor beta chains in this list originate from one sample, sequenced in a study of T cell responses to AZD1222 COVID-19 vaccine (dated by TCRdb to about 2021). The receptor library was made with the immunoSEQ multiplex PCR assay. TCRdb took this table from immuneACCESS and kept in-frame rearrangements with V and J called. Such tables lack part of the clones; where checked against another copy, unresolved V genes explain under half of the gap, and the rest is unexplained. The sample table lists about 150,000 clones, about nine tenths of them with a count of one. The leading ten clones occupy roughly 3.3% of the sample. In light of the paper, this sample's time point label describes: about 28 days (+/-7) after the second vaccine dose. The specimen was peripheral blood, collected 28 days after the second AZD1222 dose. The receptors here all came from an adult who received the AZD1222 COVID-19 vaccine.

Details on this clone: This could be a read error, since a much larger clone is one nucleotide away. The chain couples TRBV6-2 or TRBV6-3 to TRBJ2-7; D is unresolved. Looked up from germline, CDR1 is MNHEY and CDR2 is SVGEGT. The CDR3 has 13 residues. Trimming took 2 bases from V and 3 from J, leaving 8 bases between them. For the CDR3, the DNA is TGTGCCAGCAGTTACGGGGAAAGCTACGAGCAGTACTTC. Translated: CASSYGESYEQYF.

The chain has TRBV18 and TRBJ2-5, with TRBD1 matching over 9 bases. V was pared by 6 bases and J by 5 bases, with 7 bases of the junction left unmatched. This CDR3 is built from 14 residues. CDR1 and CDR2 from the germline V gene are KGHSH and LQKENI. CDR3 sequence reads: CASSPTGGAETQYF. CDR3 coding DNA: TGTGCCAGCTCGCCCACAGGGGGCGCGGAGACCCAGTACTTC.

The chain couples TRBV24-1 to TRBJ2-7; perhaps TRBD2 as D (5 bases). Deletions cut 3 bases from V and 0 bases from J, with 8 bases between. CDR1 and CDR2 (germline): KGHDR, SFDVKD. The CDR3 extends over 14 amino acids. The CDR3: CATSDRRSSYEQYF. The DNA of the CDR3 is TGTGCCACCAGTGATCGGAGGAGCTCCTACGAGCAGTACTTC.

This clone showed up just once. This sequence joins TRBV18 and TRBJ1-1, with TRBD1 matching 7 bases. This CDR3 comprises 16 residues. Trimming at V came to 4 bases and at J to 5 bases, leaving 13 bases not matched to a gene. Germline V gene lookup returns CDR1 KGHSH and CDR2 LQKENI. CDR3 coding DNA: TGTGCCAGCTCACTCTACAGGGGATCTAAAGGGACTGAAGCTTTCTTT. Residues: CASSLYRGSKGTEAFF. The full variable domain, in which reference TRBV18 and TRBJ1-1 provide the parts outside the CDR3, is NAGVMQNPRHLVRRRGQEARLRCSPMKGHSHVYWYRQLPEEGLKFMVYLQKENIIDESGMPKERFSAEFPKEGPSILRIQQVVRGDSAAYFCASSLYRGSKGTEAFFGQGTRLTVV.